These T cell receptor beta chains were read from a single sample in a study of T cell responses to AZD1222 COVID-19 vaccine. Assay used: immunoSEQ multiplex PCR; TCRdb lists only in-frame clones, some missing. The sample consists of approximately 120,000 clones, around 87% of them appearing once. This specimen was peripheral blood, taken 28 days after the second AZD1222 dose. The receptors originated from an adult who received the AZD1222 COVID-19 vaccine. Each CDR3 is given with its conserved first and last residue. The D gene is left open where the match is weak. Only part of the rows carry a size: once, few, many, or a class if the clone is expanded.

>NA|TRBJ2-7|TRBV11-2|NA
TGTGCCAGCAGCTTATTCCGGGCAGGCTACGAGCAGTACTTC
CASSLFRAGYEQYF
>NA|TRBJ2-1|TRBV7-3|NA
TGTGCCAGCAGCCCAGGTTGGGGACCTGGGGGTGAGCAGTTCTTC
CASSPGWGPGGEQFF
>NA|TRBJ2-3|TRBV21-1|NA
TGTGCCAGCAGCAAAACAAAGCGGACTAGCACAGATACGCAGTATTTT
CASSKTKRTSTDTQYF
>NA|TRBJ2-3|TRBV5-4|NA
TGTGCCAGCAGCTTGGGGGGCCCTTCAGGGGCCGGGACAGATACGCAGTATTTT
CASSLGGPSGAGTDTQYF
>NA|TRBJ2-7|TRBV27|TRBD2
TGTGCCAGCAGTTTATTAGCGGGAGGGAACTACGAGCAGTACTTC
CASSLLAGGNYEQYF
>NA|TRBJ1-1|TRBV7-2|NA
TGTGCCAGCAGCCTGGGGCCCTCGGGGTCTTTCTTT
CASSLGPSGSFF
>NA|TRBJ1-1|TRBV12-5|NA
TGTGCTAGTGGTTCTCGGACTGGTCGGGCTTTCTTT
CASGSRTGRAFF
>NA|TRBJ2-2|TRBV4-1|TRBD1
TGCGCCAGCAGCCATCTCCTGGCGGACAGGGGAAGGGCCGGGGAGCTGTTTTTT
CASSHLLADRGRAGELFF
>NA|TRBJ2-3|TRBV7-8|NA
TGTGCCAGCAGCCGAGGGTTTTCCACAGATACGCAGTATTTT
CASSRGFSTDTQYF
>NA|TRBJ2-3|TRBV20-1|NA
TGCAGTGCTGGGGGGACTCAAATTCAGTATTTT
CSAGGTQIQYF
>NA|TRBJ2-4|TRBV3-1/TRBV3-2|TRBD2
TGTGCCAGCAGCGCAAAGGGCGGCGGGGGGTCTGCCATTCAGTACTTC
CASSAKGGGGSAIQYF
>NA|TRBJ2-5|TRBV6-2/TRBV6-3|NA
TGTGCCAGCAGTTACTCGGTGAGGTCTGGTGGCCAAGAGACCCAGTACTTC
CASSYSVRSGGQETQYF
>NA|TRBJ1-5|TRBV30|TRBD1
TGTGCCTGGCAAGTCCAGGGGGCGTATGGCAATCAGCCCCAGCATTTT
CAWQVQGAYGNQPQHF
>NA|TRBJ2-2|TRBV7-7|NA
TGTGCCAGCAGCCCCTTAGCGGCTAGCTTCACCGGGGAGCTGTTTTTT
CASSPLAASFTGELFF
>NA|TRBJ1-6|TRBV28|NA
TGTGCCAGCAGTTTACCCGGTTCACCCCTCCACTTT
CASSLPGSPLHF
>NA|TRBJ2-7|TRBV2|NA
TGTGCTTCGGCACAGACCTCCTACGAGCAGTACTTC
CASAQTSYEQYF
>NA|TRBJ1-6|TRBV24-1|TRBD1
TGTGCCACCTCGCGGGACAGAAGCTCCTATAATTCACCCCTCCACTTT
CATSRDRSSYNSPLHF
>few|TRBJ2-1|TRBV5-6|NA
TGTGCCAGCAGCCCTCTTACCTACAATGAGCAGTTCTTC
CASSPLTYNEQFF
>NA|TRBJ1-5|TRBV12-3/TRBV12-4|NA
TGTGCCAGCAGTTTATGGGTCAATCAGCCCCAGCATTTT
CASSLWVNQPQHF
>NA|TRBJ2-7|TRBV19|NA
TGTGCCAGTAGTTGGGGGCAACTACGTAGAAACGAGCAGTACTTC
CASSWGQLRRNEQYF
>NA|TRBJ2-5|TRBV28|TRBD1
TGTGCCAGCAGTCGACAGGGTGGATCAGAGACCCAGTACTTC
CASSRQGGSETQYF
>NA|TRBJ2-1|TRBV12-3/TRBV12-4|NA
TGTGCCAGCAGGCGACTGTACAATGAGCAGTTCTTC
CASRRLYNEQFF
>NA|TRBJ2-1|TRBV5-1|NA
TGCGCCAGCAGCTTGCCAGGGGACAATGAGCAGTTCTTC
CASSLPGDNEQFF
>NA|TRBJ2-3|TRBV6-4|TRBD2
TGTGCCAGCAGTGAAACGCGGGGGGGCACAGATACGCAGTATTTT
CASSETRGGTDTQYF
>NA|TRBJ2-5|TRBV27|TRBD1
TGTGCCAGCAGGCAGGGGGCGGGTGAGACCCAGTACTTC
CASRQGAGETQYF
>NA|TRBJ2-1|TRBV4-3|TRBD2
TGCGCCAGCAGCACCCAAGCGGGATTGTACAATGAGCAGTTCTTC
CASSTQAGLYNEQFF
>once|TRBJ1-2|TRBV4-2|TRBD1
TGTGCCAGCAGCCAACTTGGACAGGGGACCTATGGCTACACCTTC
CASSQLGQGTYGYTF
>NA|TRBJ2-4|TRBV9|NA
TGTGCCAGCAGCATCATGGACGGGGGCGACATTCAGTACTTC
CASSIMDGGDIQYF
>NA|TRBJ2-7|TRBV3-1/TRBV3-2|TRBD2
TGTGCCAGCAGCCAAGGGCTAGCGGGAGGGCCATGCGAGCAGTACTTC
CASSQGLAGGPCEQYF
>NA|TRBJ1-2|TRBV5-1|TRBD1
TGCGCCAGCAGCCCAGGCTCCGGGACAGGGGTAGGGGGCTACACCTTC
CASSPGSGTGVGGYTF
>NA|TRBJ2-3|TRBV11-2|NA
TGTGCCAGCCGACAGGGAGGGAGCACAGATACGCAGTATTTT
CASRQGGSTDTQYF
>NA|TRBJ2-7|TRBV28|TRBD1
TGTGCCAGCACCACAACCGGGACAGGGACCGACGAGCAGTACTTC
CASTTTGTGTDEQYF
>NA|TRBJ1-1|TRBV18|NA
TGTGCCAGCTCACCACCGTCGAAGGGTGACACTGAAGCTTTCTTT
CASSPPSKGDTEAFF
>few|TRBJ1-6|TRBV15|TRBD1
TGTGCCACCAGCAGAGAGCTTGAGACAGGGAGTTCACCCCTCCACTTT
CATSRELETGSSPLHF